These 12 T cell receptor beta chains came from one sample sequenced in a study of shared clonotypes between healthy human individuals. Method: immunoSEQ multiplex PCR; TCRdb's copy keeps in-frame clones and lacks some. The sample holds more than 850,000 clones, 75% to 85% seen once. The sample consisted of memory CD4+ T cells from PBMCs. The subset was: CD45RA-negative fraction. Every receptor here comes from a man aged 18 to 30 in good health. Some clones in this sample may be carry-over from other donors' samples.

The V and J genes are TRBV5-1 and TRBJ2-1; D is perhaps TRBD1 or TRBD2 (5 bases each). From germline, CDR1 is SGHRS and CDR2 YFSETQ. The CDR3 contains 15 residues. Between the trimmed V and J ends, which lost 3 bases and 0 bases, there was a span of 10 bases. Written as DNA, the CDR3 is TGCGCCAGCAGCTCCGGGACGCACTCCTACAATGAGCAGTTCTTC. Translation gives CASSSGTHSYNEQFF.

The CDR3 spells CASSPQGLAESSYEQYF. CDR3 coding DNA: TGTGCCAGCAGTCCTCAGGGACTAGCGGAAAGCTCCTACGAGCAGTACTTC. V usage is TRBV28 and J usage is TRBJ2-7; 11 bases map to TRBD2. This CDR3 has 17 residues. V shed 5 bases and J 0 bases; nucleotides not matched to a gene: 9. CDR1 and CDR2 (germline): MDHEN, SYDVKM.

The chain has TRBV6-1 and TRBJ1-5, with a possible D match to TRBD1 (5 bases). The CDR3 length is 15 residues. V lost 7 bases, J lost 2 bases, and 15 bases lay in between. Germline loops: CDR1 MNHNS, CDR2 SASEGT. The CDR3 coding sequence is TGTGCCAGCACCCGGGGGGGGTTGGGCAATCAGCCCCAGCATTTT. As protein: CASTRGGLGNQPQHF.

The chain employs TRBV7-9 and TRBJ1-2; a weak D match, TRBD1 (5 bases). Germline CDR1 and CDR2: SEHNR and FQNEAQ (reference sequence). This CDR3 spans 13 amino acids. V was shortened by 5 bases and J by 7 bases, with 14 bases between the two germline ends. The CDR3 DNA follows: TGTGCCAGCAGCCCGGGAAGGGGCTCTGGCTACACCTTC. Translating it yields CASSPGRGSGYTF. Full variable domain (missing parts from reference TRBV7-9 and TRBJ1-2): DTGVSQNPRHKITKRGQNVTFRCDPISEHNRLYWYRQTLGQGPEFLTYFQNEAQLEKSRLLSDRFSAERPKGSFSTLEIQRTEQGDSAMYLCASSPGRGSGYTFGSGTRLTVV.

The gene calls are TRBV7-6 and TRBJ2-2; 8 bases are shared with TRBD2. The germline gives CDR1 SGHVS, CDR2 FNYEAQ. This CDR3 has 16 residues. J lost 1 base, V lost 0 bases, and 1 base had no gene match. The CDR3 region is CASSLALAGNTGELFF. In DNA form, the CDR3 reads TGTGCCAGCAGCTTAGCCCTAGCGGGGAACACCGGGGAGCTGTTTTTT.

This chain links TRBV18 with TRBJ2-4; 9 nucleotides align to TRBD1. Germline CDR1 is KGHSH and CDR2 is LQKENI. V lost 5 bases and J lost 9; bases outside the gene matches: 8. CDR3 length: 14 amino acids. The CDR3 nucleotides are TGTGCCAGCTCAGGCGGGACAGGGAGAGGCATTCAGTACTTC. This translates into CASSGGTGRGIQYF.

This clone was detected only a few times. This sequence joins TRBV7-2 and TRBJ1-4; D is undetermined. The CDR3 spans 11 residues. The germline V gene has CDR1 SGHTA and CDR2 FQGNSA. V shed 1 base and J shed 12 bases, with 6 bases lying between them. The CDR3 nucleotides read TGTGCCAGCAGCTTAGTCGGAGAACTGTTTTTT. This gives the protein CASSLVGELFF.

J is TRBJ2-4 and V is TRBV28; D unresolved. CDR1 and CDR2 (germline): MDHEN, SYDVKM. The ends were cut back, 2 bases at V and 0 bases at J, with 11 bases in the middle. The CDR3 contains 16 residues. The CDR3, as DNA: TGTGCCAGCAGTTTACCGAGCTTTATAGCCAAAAACATTCAGTACTTC. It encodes CASSLPSFIAKNIQYF.

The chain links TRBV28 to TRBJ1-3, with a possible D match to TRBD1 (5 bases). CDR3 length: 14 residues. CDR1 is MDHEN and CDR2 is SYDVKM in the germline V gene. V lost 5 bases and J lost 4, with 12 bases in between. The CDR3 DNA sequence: TGTGCCAGCAGTCCACCAGGGAACGGAAACACCATATATTTT. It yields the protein CASSPPGNGNTIYF.

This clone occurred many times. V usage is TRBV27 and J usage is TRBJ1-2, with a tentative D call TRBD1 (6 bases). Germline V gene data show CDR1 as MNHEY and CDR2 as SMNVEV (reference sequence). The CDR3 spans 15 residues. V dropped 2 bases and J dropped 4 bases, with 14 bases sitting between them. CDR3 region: CASSLMVTGPYGYTF. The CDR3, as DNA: TGTGCCAGCAGTTTAATGGTCACAGGGCCCTATGGCTACACCTTC.

The chain's CDR3 is CASSFTETLSGNTIYF. The CDR3 DNA is TGTGCCAGCAGCTTCACAGAGACTCTCTCTGGAAACACCATATATTTT. This chain uses TRBV7-9 with TRBJ1-3, with no clear D. This CDR3 has 16 amino acids. The germline CDR1 and CDR2 sequences are SEHNR and FQNEAQ (reference sequence). The V end lost 3 bases, the J end lost 0 bases, and 12 bases lay between the germline ends.

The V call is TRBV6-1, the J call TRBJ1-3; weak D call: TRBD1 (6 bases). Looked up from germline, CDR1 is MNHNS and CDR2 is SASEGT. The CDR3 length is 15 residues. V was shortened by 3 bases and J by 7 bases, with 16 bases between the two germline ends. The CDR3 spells CASSDFGTPSNTIYF. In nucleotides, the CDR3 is TGTGCCAGCAGTGACTTCGGGACACCGTCGAACACCATATATTTT.